This is a list of T cell receptor beta chains from one sample in a study of shared clonotypes between healthy human individuals. Generated by immunoSEQ multiplex PCR, the TCRdb table keeps only in-frame clones and is missing some. This sample has approximately 250,000 clones; approximately 70% occur once, and the top ten carry 11%. Sequences were obtained from memory CD4+ T cells sorted from blood. The source is a man aged 25-45 years in good health. CDR3s include the opening cysteine and the closing phenylalanine or tryptophan. A D gene is named only where the DNA matches it firmly. The size field is filled for only some rows; it gives once, few, many or a size class.

TRBJ2-1,TRBV7-9,NA,TRBD2,CASSLQSGGGFF,TGTGCCAGCAGCTTACAGTCGGGCGGGGGGTTCTTC
TRBJ1-5,TRBV28,NA,NA,CASSPGHSNQPQHF,TGTGCCAGCAGTCCGGGACACAGCAATCAGCCCCAGCATTTT
TRBJ1-3,TRBV5-1,once,NA,CASSPAGGNTIYF,TGCGCCAGCAGCCCCGCGGGGGGAAACACCATATATTTT
TRBJ1-1,TRBV2,NA,NA,CASSEGTGTEAFF,TGTGCCAGCAGTGAAGGCACAGGAACTGAAGCTTTCTTT
TRBJ1-5,TRBV6-1,NA,NA,CASSVGQGLSNQPQHF,TGTGCCAGCAGTGTTGGGCAGGGCTTGAGCAATCAGCCCCAGCATTTT
TRBJ2-1,TRBV5-4,NA,NA,CASSLEALTYNEQFF,TGTGCCAGCAGCTTGGAAGCGCTCACCTACAATGAGCAGTTCTTC
TRBJ1-2,TRBV15,NA,NA,CATSRDPSRRGYTF,TGTGCCACCAGCAGAGACCCCTCTCGCAGGGGCTACACCTTC
TRBJ1-2,TRBV18,many,NA,CASSPTAGVDYGYTF,TGTGCCAGCTCACCAACCGCAGGGGTTGATTATGGCTACACCTTC
TRBJ2-4,TRBV2,NA,TRBD2,CASSSSGRSKNIQYF,TGTGCCAGCAGTTCTAGCGGGAGAAGTAAAAACATTCAGTACTTC
TRBJ1-5,TRBV4-1,once,NA,CASSLVPESNQPQHF,TGCGCCAGCAGCCTAGTGCCGGAAAGCAATCAGCCCCAGCATTTT
TRBJ2-5,TRBV7-2,NA,TRBD1,CASSLALPGQGTGETQYF,TGTGCCAGCAGCTTAGCCCTTCCGGGACAGGGGACCGGAGAGACCCAGTACTTC
TRBJ2-4,TRBV6-6,few,NA,CASSGPSLAKNIQYF,TGTGCCAGCAGCGGGCCCTCACTAGCCAAAAACATTCAGTACTTC
TRBJ2-3,TRBV6-1,NA,NA,CASRTLTLGTDTQYF,TGTGCCAGCAGGACACTGACGCTGGGCACAGATACGCAGTATTTT
TRBJ2-7,TRBV6-5,NA,NA,CASSYSSASYEQYF,TGTGCCAGCAGTTACTCTTCCGCCTCCTACGAGCAGTACTTC
TRBJ2-7,TRBV18,NA,NA,CASSVGASYEQYF,TGTGCCAGCTCAGTAGGGGCCTCCTACGAGCAGTACTTC
TRBJ2-2,TRBV5-4,NA,NA,CASSFSGRNTGELFF,TGTGCCAGCAGCTTTAGCGGAAGAAACACCGGGGAGCTGTTTTTT
TRBJ2-1,TRBV27,NA,TRBD2,CASSRRSGRGGYNEQFF,TGTGCCAGCAGCCGCCGAAGCGGGAGAGGGGGGTACAATGAGCAGTTCTTC
TRBJ2-2,TRBV6-5,few,TRBD1,CATTQGVRTGELFF,TGTGCCACTACACAGGGGGTTCGGACCGGGGAGCTGTTTTTT
TRBJ2-7,TRBV2,few,NA,CASDNLGYEQYF,TGTGCCAGTGATAACCTAGGCTACGAGCAGTACTTC
TRBJ2-3,TRBV29-1,few,NA,CSVEGGRGTDTQYF,TGCAGCGTTGAGGGGGGAAGGGGGACAGATACGCAGTATTTT
TRBJ2-7,TRBV5-5,NA,NA,CASRDPNDYEQYF,TGTGCCAGCAGGGACCCCAACGACTACGAGCAGTACTTC
TRBJ2-2,TRBV11-3,NA,TRBD1,CASSKSGGRTGELFF,TGTGCCAGCAGCAAGTCAGGGGGCCGTACCGGGGAGCTGTTTTTT
TRBJ2-1,TRBV11-1,NA,TRBD2,CASTKGAGGDSYNEQFF,TGTGCCAGCACCAAAGGGGCGGGAGGGGATTCCTACAATGAGCAGTTCTTC
TRBJ2-3,TRBV14,NA,NA,CASSLRRLSTDTQYF,TGTGCCAGCAGCCTACGACGATTGTCCACAGATACGCAGTATTTT
TRBJ2-3,TRBV21-1,NA,NA,CASSKVLADQTDTDTQYF,TGTGCCAGCAGCAAAGTCCTAGCGGACCAAACTGACACAGATACGCAGTATTTT
TRBJ2-7,TRBV11-3,NA,NA,CASSLGGGSSYEQYF,TGTGCCAGCAGCTTAGGGGGCGGCTCCTCCTACGAGCAGTACTTC
TRBJ2-1,TRBV7-9,many,NA,CAGSLSAGRHNEQFF,TGTGCCGGAAGTCTTAGCGCGGGACGGCACAATGAGCAGTTCTTC
TRBJ2-3,TRBV27,NA,TRBD2,CASSLGVGLAEGDTQYF,TGTGCCAGCAGTTTAGGAGTGGGACTAGCGGAGGGGGATACGCAGTATTTT
TRBJ2-1,TRBV5-4,once,TRBD2,CASSLDAGGPRNEQFF,TGTGCCAGCAGCTTGGATGCGGGAGGGCCGCGGAATGAGCAGTTCTTC
TRBJ2-7,TRBV7-2,NA,NA,CASSLGQGFEQYF,TGTGCCAGCAGCTTAGGGCAGGGTTTCGAGCAGTACTTC
TRBJ2-1,TRBV2,NA,NA,CASSVMNEQFF,TGTGCCAGCAGTGTTATGAATGAGCAGTTCTTC
TRBJ2-7,TRBV30,few,TRBD1,CAWSVGGTGGYEQYF,TGTGCCTGGAGTGTAGGGGGGACAGGGGGCTACGAGCAGTACTTC
TRBJ1-1,TRBV2,few,NA,CASRGLGWGTEAFF,TGTGCCAGCAGGGGACTCGGCTGGGGCACTGAAGCTTTCTTT
TRBJ2-7,TRBV6-6,few,NA,CASSYSAEPRNEQYF,TGTGCCAGCAGTTACTCGGCAGAACCTCGAAACGAGCAGTACTTC
TRBJ2-2,TRBV5-1,NA,TRBD1,CASSLSTGGYAGELFF,TGCGCCAGCAGCTTATCTACAGGGGGGTACGCCGGGGAGCTGTTTTTT
TRBJ1-5,TRBV6-1,NA,TRBD1,CASSSGQVIGQPQHF,TGTGCCAGCAGTTCGGGACAGGTTATTGGTCAGCCCCAGCATTTT
TRBJ2-1,TRBV7-6,few,TRBD2,CASSDYSGGGNEQFF,TGTGCCAGCAGCGATTATAGCGGGGGTGGCAATGAGCAGTTCTTC
TRBJ2-1,TRBV7-2,NA,TRBD2,CASRRDVGRAREQFF,TGTGCCAGCAGACGCGACGTCGGGAGGGCTCGGGAGCAGTTCTTC
TRBJ2-1,TRBV27,many,NA,CASSPTGPGRGEQFF,TGTGCCAGCAGTCCCACCGGACCGGGAAGGGGCGAGCAGTTCTTC
TRBJ2-7,TRBV5-1,once,TRBD1,CASSPTGTVSYEQYF,TGCGCCAGCAGCCCGACCGGGACAGTCTCCTACGAGCAGTACTTC
TRBJ2-5,TRBV7-2,once,TRBD1,CASSSYKQGYQETQYF,TGTGCCAGCAGCTCGTATAAACAGGGGTACCAAGAGACCCAGTACTTC
TRBJ2-1,TRBV28,few,TRBD2,CAGCGRAGNEQFF,TGTGCCGGCTGCGGGAGGGCCGGGAATGAGCAGTTCTTC
TRBJ2-7,TRBV11-2,NA,NA,CASSLERYSYEQYF,TGTGCCAGCAGCTTAGAACGGTACTCCTACGAGCAGTACTTC
TRBJ2-7,TRBV27,NA,NA,CASSSGLRGSEQYF,TGTGCCAGCAGTTCAGGACTAAGGGGCTCCGAGCAGTACTTC
TRBJ2-3,TRBV7-6,NA,TRBD1,CASSLDIQGPTGPDTQYF,TGTGCCAGCAGCTTAGATATACAGGGGCCCACCGGCCCAGATACGCAGTATTTT
TRBJ2-2,TRBV27,NA,TRBD1,CASSLWGQGNTGELFF,TGTGCCAGCAGTTTATGGGGACAGGGGAACACCGGGGAGCTGTTTTTT
TRBJ1-5,TRBV7-4,NA,NA,CASSRERGSPQHF,TGTGCCAGCAGCCGAGAACGAGGGAGTCCCCAGCATTTT
TRBJ2-3,TRBV10-3,NA,TRBD2,CAISDGVAGRNIDTQYF,TGTGCCATCAGTGACGGCGTAGCGGGGCGGAATATAGATACGCAGTATTTT
TRBJ1-1,TRBV14,NA,NA,CASSQAQGLNTEAFF,TGTGCCAGCAGCCAAGCACAGGGATTGAACACTGAAGCTTTCTTT
TRBJ2-1,TRBV7-2,NA,TRBD2,CASSLVAGGTEQFF,TGTGCCAGCAGCTTAGTAGCGGGAGGTACTGAGCAGTTCTTC